Listed here are 8 T cell receptor beta chains from one sample, sequenced in a study of blood T cell repertoires in COVID-19. Only in-frame clones appear in the TCRdb table, and some are missing; sequencing was by immunoSEQ multiplex PCR. The sample holds about 46,000 clones; 70% to 90% are singletons and the top ten take around 30%. The sample was peripheral blood. These receptors came from a woman of 80 years or more with COVID-19, enrolled during active disease.

The chain's CDR3 is CASRDSATNEKLFF. The DNA of the CDR3 is TGTGCCAGCAGAGACAGTGCAACTAATGAAAAACTGTTTTTT. J is TRBJ1-4 and V is TRBV6-5; D is perhaps TRBD1 (5 bases). The CDR3 loop spans 14 amino acids. Trimming shortened V by 6 bases and J by 0 bases, and 8 bases separated the two germline ends. Germline V lookup: CDR1 MNHEY, CDR2 SVGAGI.

This clone was counted once. The chain combines TRBV19 with TRBJ1-5; TRBD1 matches at 8 bases. Trimming removed 7 bases from V and 0 bases from J; junction bases left unmatched: 14. Germline V gene sequence: CDR1 LNHDA, CDR2 SQIVND (reference sequence). This CDR3 contains 18 residues. CDR3 coding DNA: TGTGCCAGTAAGAGCATCGGGACAGGAGAATATAGCAATCAGCCCCAGCATTTT. Translated: CASKSIGTGEYSNQPQHF.

This chain joins TRBV4-1 and TRBJ2-1; tentative D call: TRBD2 (7 bases). Germline CDR1 MGHRA, CDR2 YSYEKL. This CDR3 has 21 amino acids. Trimming left V 2 bases short and J 0 bases short, with 26 bases between. The DNA for the CDR3 is TGCGCCAGCAGCCAAAACTCAGTACGGGGGGCCCCCACCAGCTCCTACAATGAGCAGTTCTTC. It is translated as CASSQNSVRGAPTSSYNEQFF.

The rearrangement links TRBV5-4 to TRBJ2-2; 13 bases fit TRBD2. The CDR3 contains 16 residues. V was clipped by 0 bases and J by 7 bases; unmatched bases: 3. CDR1 and CDR2 (germline): SGHNT, YYREEE (reference sequence). The DNA for the CDR3 is TGTGCCAGCAGCTTGGGACTAGCGGGAGGTCGCGGGGAGCTGTTTTTT. It encodes CASSLGLAGGRGELFF.

This clone has a handful of counts. This chain uses TRBV7-2 with TRBJ1-6; D might be TRBD1 (6 bases). This CDR3 has 14 amino acids. V dropped 1 base and J dropped 7 bases, with 8 bases sitting between them. Looked up from germline, CDR1 is SGHTA and CDR2 is FQGNSA. In nucleotides, the CDR3 is TGTGCCAGCAGCTTAGACAGGGTGAATTCACCCCTCCACTTT. It translates to CASSLDRVNSPLHF. Full variable domain (remainder filled in from reference TRBV7-2 and TRBJ1-6): GAGVSQSPSNKVTEKGKDVELRCDPISGHTALYWYRQSLGQGLEFLIYFQGNSAPDKSGLPSDRFSAERTGGSVSTLTIQRTQQEDSAVYLCASSLDRVNSPLHFGNGTRLTVT.

CDR3 loop: CASSRNTGQNTEAFF. CDR3 in DNA: TGTGCCAGCAGCCGTAACACAGGGCAGAACACTGAAGCTTTCTTT. This chain connects TRBV7-8 to TRBJ1-1, with D possibly TRBD1 on 6 matching bases. CDR1 SGHVS and CDR2 FQNEAQ come from the germline V gene. Trimming cost V 5 bases and J 1 base, with 14 bases left between them. The CDR3 extends over 15 amino acids. The whole variable domain, filled in from reference TRBV7-8 and TRBJ1-1, reads GAGVSQSPRYKVAKRGQDVALRCDPISGHVSLFWYQQALGQGPEFLTYFQNEAQLDKSGLPSDRFFAERPEGSVSTLKIQRTQQEDSAVYLCASSRNTGQNTEAFFGQGTRLTVV.

The V gene is TRBV7-2, the J gene TRBJ1-5; D possibly corresponds to TRBD1 (5 bases). V was cut by 1 base and J by 4 bases, with 14 bases left in between. The CDR3 length is 16 residues. Germline values: CDR1 SGHTA, CDR2 FQGNSA. The CDR3 nucleotides are TGTGCCAGCAGCTTAGTTTCTGGGGCAGGAAATCAGCCCCAGCATTTT. Encoded protein: CASSLVSGAGNQPQHF.

The chain joins TRBV27 to TRBJ2-4, with 7 nucleotides matching TRBD2. The CDR3 totals 16 residues. Germline lookup yields CDR1 MNHEY and CDR2 SMNVEV (reference sequence). Trimming removed 10 bases from V and 0 bases from J; junction bases left unmatched: 12. CDR3 sequence: CATSYGRGGAKNIQYF. DNA of the CDR3: TGTGCCACCTCTTATGGGCGCGGGGGAGCCAAAAACATTCAGTACTTC.